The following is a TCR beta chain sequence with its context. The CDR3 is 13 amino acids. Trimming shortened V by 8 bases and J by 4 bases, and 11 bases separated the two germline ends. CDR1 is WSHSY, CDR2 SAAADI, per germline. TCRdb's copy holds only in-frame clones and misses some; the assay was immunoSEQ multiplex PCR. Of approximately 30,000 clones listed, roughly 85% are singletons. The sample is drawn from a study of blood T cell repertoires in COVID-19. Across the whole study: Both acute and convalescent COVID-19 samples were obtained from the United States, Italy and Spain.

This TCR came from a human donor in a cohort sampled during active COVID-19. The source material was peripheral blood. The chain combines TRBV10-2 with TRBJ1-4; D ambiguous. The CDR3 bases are TGCGCCAGCGCCTTTGTACTTAATGAAAAACTGTTTTTT. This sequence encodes CASAFVLNEKLFF.